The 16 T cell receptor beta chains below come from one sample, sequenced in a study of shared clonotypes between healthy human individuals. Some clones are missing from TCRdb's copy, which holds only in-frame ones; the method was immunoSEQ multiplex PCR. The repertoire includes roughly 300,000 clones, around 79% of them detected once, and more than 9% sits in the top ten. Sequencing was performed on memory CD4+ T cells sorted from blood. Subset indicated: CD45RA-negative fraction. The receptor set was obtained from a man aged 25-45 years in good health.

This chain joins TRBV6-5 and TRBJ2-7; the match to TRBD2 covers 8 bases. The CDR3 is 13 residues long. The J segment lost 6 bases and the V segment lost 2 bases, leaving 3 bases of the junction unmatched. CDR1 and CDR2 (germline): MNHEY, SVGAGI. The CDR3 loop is CASSYQRELEQYF. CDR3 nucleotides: TGTGCCAGCAGTTACCAGCGGGAGCTCGAGCAGTACTTC.

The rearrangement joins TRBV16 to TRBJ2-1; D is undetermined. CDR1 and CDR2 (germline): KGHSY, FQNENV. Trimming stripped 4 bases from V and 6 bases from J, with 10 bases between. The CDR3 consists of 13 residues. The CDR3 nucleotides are TGTGCCAGCAGCCGGAACAGTGGCAATGAGCAGTTCTTC. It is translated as CASSRNSGNEQFF.

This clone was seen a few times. This CDR3 is CASSQTGYGFQFF. The CDR3 bases are TGCGCCAGCAGCCAAACCGGTTATGGGTTTCAGTTCTTC. The chain combines TRBV4-1 with TRBJ2-1; no clear D. There are 13 residues in the CDR3. V gave up 2 bases and J gave up 13 bases, with 15 bases separating them. Germline-derived CDR1 and CDR2 are MGHRA and YSYEKL.

CDR3 region: CAIRDLTGVTEAFF. CDR3 DNA sequence: TGTGCCATCAGAGACCTGACAGGGGTTACTGAAGCTTTCTTT. V and J are TRBV10-3 and TRBJ1-1, with TRBD1 matching over 8 bases. V shed 6 bases and J 5 bases; nucleotides not matched to a gene: 8. CDR3 size: 14 residues. From germline, CDR1 is ENHRY and CDR2 SYGVKD.

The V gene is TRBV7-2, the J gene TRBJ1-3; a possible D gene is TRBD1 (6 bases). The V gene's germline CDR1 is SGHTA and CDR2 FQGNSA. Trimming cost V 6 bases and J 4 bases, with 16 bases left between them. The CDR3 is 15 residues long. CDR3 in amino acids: CASSKQGGGGNTIYF. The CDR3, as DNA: TGTGCCAGCAGTAAACAGGGAGGAGGAGGAAACACCATATATTTT.

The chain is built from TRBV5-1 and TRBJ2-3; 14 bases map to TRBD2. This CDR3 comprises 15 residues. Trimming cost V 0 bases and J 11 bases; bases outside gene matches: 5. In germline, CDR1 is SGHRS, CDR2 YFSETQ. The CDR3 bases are TGCGCCAGCAGCTTGGGCGGACTAGCGGGAGGACAGCAGTATTTT. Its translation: CASSLGGLAGGQQYF.

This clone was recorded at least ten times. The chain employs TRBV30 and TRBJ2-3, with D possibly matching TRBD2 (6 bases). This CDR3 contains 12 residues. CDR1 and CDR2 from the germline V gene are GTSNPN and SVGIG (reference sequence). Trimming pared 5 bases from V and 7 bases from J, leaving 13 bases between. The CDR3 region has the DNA TGTGCCTGGGGCACGGGGGTCTATACGCAGTATTTT. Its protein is CAWGTGVYTQYF.

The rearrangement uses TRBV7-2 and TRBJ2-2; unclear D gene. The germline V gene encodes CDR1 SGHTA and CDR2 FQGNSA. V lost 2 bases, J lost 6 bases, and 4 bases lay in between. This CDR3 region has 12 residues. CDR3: CASSLRAGELFF. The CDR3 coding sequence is TGTGCCAGCAGCTTACGAGCCGGGGAGCTGTTTTTT.

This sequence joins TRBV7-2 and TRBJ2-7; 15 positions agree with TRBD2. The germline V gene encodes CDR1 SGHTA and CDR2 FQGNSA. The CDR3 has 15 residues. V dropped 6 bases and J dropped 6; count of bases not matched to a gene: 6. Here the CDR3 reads CASRAGTSGRSEQYF. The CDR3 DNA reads TGTGCCAGCAGGGCTGGGACTAGCGGGAGGTCCGAGCAGTACTTC.

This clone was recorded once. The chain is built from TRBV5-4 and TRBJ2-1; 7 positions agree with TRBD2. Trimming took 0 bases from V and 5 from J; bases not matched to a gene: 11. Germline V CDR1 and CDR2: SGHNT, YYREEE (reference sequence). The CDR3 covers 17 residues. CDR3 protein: CASSLATAGVGNNEQFF. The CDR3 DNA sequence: TGTGCCAGCAGCTTGGCCACCGCGGGAGTCGGGAACAATGAGCAGTTCTTC.

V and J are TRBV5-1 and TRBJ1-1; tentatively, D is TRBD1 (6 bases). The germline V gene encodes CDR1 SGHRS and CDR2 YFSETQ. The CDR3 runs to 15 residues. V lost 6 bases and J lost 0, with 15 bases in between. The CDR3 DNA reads TGCGCCAGCACGGAGAGGACAGCGATGAACACTGAAGCTTTCTTT. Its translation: CASTERTAMNTEAFF. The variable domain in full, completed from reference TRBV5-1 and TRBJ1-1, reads KAGVTQTPRYLIKTRGQQVTLSCSPISGHRSVSWYQQTPGQGLQFLFEYFSETQRNKGNFPGRFSGRQFSNSRSEMNVSTLELGDSALYLCASTERTAMNTEAFFGQGTRLTVV.

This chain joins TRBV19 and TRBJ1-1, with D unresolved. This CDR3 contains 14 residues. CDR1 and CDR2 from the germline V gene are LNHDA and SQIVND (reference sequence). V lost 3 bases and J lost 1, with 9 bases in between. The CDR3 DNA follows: TGTGCCAGTAGTATCCCCCCCCCGAACACTGAAGCTTTCTTT. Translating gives CASSIPPPNTEAFF.

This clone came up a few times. The CDR3 is CASSAQTGVYGYTF. CDR3 bases: TGTGCCAGCAGCGCCCAAACAGGCGTCTATGGCTACACCTTC. This chain links TRBV6-1 with TRBJ1-2; the D gene is possibly TRBD1 (5 bases). The germline gives CDR1 MNHNS, CDR2 SASEGT. The CDR3 extends over 14 amino acids. Trimming took off 6 bases at V and 4 bases at J, with 15 bases between the two ends.

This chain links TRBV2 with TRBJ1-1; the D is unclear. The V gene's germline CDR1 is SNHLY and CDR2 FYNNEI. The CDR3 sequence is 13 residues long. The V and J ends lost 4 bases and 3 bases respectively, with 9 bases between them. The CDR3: CASSAQLDTEAFF. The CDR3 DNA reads TGTGCCAGCAGTGCACAGCTTGACACTGAAGCTTTCTTT.

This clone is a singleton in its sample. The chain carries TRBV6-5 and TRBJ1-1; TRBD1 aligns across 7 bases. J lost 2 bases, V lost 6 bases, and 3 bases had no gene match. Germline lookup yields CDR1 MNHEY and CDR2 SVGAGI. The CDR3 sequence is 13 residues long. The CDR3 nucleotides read TGTGCCAGCAGGACAGGGAAAAACACTGAAGCTTTCTTT. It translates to CASRTGKNTEAFF.

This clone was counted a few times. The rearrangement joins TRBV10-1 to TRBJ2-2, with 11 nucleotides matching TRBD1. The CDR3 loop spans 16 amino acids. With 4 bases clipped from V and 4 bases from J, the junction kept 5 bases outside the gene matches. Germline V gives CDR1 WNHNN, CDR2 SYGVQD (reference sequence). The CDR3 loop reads CASSVGGTGGTGELFF. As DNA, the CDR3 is TGCGCCAGCAGTGTCGGCGGGACAGGGGGCACCGGGGAGCTGTTTTTT.